Listed here is a single T cell receptor (beta chain). These data belong to a study of PD-1 blockade in classical Hodgkin lymphoma. This CDR3 has 18 residues. The germline V and J ends were trimmed by 7 bases and 4 bases, with 26 bases remaining between them. Germline CDR1 MRHNA, CDR2 SNTAGT. The time point is: cycle 4 day 1 (C4D1), after 5 to 7 weeks of nivolumab. Every one of the patients relapsed after autologous stem cell transplantation (brentuximab vedotin exposure was variable). Thawed PBMCs underwent magnetic negative selection to yield purified CD4+ T cells. Measured with immunoSEQ multiplex PCR; TCRdb has only the in-frame clones, and not every one. Of 25,000 to 30,000 clones listed, approximately 80% are singletons.

This clonotype was obtained from a human donor with classical Hodgkin lymphoma. The rearrangement uses TRBV6-4 and TRBJ1-5, with TRBD1 as a possible D gene (5 bases). Sample: CD4+ T cells from blood, taken before the fourth cycle of nivolumab. The CDR3 DNA follows: TGTGCCAGCACTCTCACTGGATCGGGGGGTCGGAAGAATCAGCCCCAGCATTTT. Translated, it gives CASTLTGSGGRKNQPQHF.